This record concerns one T cell receptor beta chain sequence. The sample belongs to a study of blood T cell repertoires in COVID-19. Looking at the study overall: Sources were T cells, B-cell-depleted T cells, or PBMCs; the material itself was cDNA or gDNA.

In the original workflow: Reference gene primer amplification gave nucleated cell count estimates. Assay used: immunoSEQ multiplex PCR; TCRdb lists only in-frame clones, some missing. V and J calls and clone size are as listed in that table; D and trimming were resolved from the DNA. The sample holds over 55,000 clones; around 90% are singletons and the top ten take roughly 21%. Followed over time, Seattle patients had been enrolled while infection was active. There are 11 residues in the CDR3. Trimming removed 4 bases from V and 7 bases from J, with 7 bases in between. Looked up from germline, CDR1 is GTSNPN and CDR2 is SVGIG (reference sequence).

V and J are TRBV30 and TRBJ2-2, with D unclear. This TCR came from a woman aged 80 or over with COVID-19, enrolled during active disease. The specimen sequenced was peripheral blood. The CDR3 bases are TGTGCCTGGACAGGTGTCGGGGAGCTGTTTTTT. Its protein product is CAWTGVGELFF.